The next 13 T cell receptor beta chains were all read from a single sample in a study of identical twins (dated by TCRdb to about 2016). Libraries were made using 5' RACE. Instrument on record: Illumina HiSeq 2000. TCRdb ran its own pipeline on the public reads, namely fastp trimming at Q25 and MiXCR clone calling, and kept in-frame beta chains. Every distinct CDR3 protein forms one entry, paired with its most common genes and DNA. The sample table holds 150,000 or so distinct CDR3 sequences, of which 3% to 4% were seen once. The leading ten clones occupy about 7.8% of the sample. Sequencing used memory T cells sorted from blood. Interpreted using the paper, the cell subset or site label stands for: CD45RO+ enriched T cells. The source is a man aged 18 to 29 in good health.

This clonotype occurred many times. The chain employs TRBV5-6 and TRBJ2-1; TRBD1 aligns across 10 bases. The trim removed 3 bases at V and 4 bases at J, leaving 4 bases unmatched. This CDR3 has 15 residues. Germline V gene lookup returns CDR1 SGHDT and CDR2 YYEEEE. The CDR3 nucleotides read TGTGCCAGCAGCTCAGGACAGGGGGGGTACAATGAGCAGTTCTTC. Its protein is CASSSGQGGYNEQFF.

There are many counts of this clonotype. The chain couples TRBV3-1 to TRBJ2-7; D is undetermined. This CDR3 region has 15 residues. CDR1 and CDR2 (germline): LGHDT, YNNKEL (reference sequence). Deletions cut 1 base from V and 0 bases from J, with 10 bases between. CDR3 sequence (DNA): TGTGCCAGCAGCCAAGGTCGGGTCCACTCCTACGAGCAGTACTTC. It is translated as CASSQGRVHSYEQYF.

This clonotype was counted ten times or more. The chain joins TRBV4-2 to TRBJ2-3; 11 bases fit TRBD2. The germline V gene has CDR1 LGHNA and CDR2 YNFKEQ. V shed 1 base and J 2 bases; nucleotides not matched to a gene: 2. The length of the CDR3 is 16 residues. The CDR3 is CASSQGGLAVTDTQYF. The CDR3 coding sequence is TGTGCCAGCAGCCAAGGGGGACTAGCGGTCACAGATACGCAGTATTTT.

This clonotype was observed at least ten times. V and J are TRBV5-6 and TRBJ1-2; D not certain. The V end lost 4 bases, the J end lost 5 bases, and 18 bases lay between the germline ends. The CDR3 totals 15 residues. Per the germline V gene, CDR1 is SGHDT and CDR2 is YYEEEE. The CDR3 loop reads CASSRLDRAEYGYTF. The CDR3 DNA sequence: TGTGCCAGCAGCCGATTGGACCGAGCCGAGTATGGCTACACCTTC.

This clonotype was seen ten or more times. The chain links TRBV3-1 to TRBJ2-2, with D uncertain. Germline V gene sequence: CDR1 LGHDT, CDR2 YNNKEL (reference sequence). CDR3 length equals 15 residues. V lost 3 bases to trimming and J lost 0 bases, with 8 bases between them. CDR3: CASSQARTNTGELFF. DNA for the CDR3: TGTGCCAGCAGCCAGGCTCGGACGAACACCGGGGAGCTGTTTTTT.

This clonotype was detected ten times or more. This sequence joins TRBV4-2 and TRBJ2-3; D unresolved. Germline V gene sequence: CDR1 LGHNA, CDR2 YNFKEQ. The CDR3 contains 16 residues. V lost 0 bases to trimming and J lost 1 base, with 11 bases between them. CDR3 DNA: TGTGCCAGCAGCCAAGAGACCCCGCCCCGCACAGATACGCAGTATTTT. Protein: CASSQETPPRTDTQYF.

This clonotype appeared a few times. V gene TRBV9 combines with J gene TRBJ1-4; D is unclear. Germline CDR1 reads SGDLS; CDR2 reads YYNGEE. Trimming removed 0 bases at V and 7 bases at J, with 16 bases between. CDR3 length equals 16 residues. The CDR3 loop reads CASSVGSAGRFEKLFF. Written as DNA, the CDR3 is TGTGCCAGCAGCGTAGGGTCGGCGGGGAGGTTTGAAAAACTGTTTTTT.

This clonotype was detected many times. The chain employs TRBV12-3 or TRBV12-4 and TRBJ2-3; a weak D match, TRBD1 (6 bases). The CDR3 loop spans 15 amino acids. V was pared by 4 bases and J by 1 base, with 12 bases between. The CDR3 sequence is CASSYRVSGTDTQYF. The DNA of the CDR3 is TGTGCCAGCAGTTACAGGGTGAGCGGCACAGATACGCAGTATTTT.

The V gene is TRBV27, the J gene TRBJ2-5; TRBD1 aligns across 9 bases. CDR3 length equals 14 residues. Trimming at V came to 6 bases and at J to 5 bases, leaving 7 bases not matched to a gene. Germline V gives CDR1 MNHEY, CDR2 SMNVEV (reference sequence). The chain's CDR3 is CASSYRGRVETQYF. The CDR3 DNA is TGTGCCAGCAGCTACAGGGGGCGCGTGGAGACCCAGTACTTC.

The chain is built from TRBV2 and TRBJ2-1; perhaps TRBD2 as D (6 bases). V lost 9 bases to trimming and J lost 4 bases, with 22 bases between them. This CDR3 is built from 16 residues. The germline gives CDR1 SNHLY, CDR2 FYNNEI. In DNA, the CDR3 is TGTGCCAGTAAGAGAGCGAGGGAGGCGTCTTACAATGAGCAGTTCTTC. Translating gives CASKRAREASYNEQFF.

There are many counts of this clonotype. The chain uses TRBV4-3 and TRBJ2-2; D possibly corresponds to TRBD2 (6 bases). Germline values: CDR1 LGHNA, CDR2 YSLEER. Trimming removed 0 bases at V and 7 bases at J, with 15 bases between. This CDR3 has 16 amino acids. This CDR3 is CASSQEEGPRGGELFF. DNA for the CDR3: TGCGCCAGCAGCCAAGAGGAGGGACCCCGGGGCGGGGAGCTGTTTTTT.

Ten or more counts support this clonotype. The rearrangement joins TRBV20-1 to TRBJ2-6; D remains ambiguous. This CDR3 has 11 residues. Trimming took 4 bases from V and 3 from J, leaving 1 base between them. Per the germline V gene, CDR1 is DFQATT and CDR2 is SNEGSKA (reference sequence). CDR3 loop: CSAIGANVLTF. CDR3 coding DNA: TGCAGTGCTATTGGGGCCAACGTCCTGACTTTC.

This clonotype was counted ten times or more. The CDR3 sequence is CASSPTSLYEQYF. Written as DNA, the CDR3 is TGTGCCAGCAGTCCGACTAGTTTGTACGAGCAGTACTTC. The V and J genes are TRBV28 and TRBJ2-7, with a possible D match to TRBD2 (6 bases). CDR1 is MDHEN and CDR2 is SYDVKM in the germline V gene. V was trimmed by 5 bases and J by 4 bases, leaving 12 bases between them. The CDR3 consists of 13 residues.